Each of the 22 T cell receptor beta chains below was sequenced from the same sample in a study of cytomegalovirus exposure and HLA in healthy donors. Primers included in the PCR were 60 Vbeta and 13 Jbeta primers. The method was immunoSEQ multiplex PCR; TCRdb's version includes in-frame clones alone and lacks a portion of them. Of 100,000 to 150,000 clones detected, 87% appear once; the ten largest clones hold 4% to 6.5%. Sequenced input: PBMCs. These receptor sequences come from a woman aged 30 to 39 in good health and CMV-seronegative.

The rearrangement links TRBV6-5 to TRBJ1-3; a possible D gene is TRBD1 (5 bases). CDR3 size: 16 residues. Trimming took off 0 bases at V and 4 bases at J, with 13 bases between the two ends. Germline loops: CDR1 MNHEY, CDR2 SVGAGI. The CDR3, as DNA: TGTGCCAGCAGTTACTCGATAAGGGGTGCCGGAAACACCATATATTTT. It specifies CASSYSIRGAGNTIYF.

The gene calls are TRBV19 and TRBJ1-2, with D perhaps TRBD1 (6 bases). The ends were cut back, 7 bases at V and 5 bases at J, with 20 bases in the middle. Looked up from germline, CDR1 is LNHDA and CDR2 is SQIVND (reference sequence). This CDR3 contains 15 residues. The CDR3: CASKRGAGMRYGYTF. CDR3 nucleotides: TGTGCCAGTAAGCGGGGGGCAGGAATGAGATATGGCTACACCTTC. Variable domain in full (rest from reference TRBV19 and TRBJ1-2): DGGITQSPKYLFRKEGQNVTLSCEQNLNHDAMYWYRQDPGQGLRLIYYSQIVNDFQKGDIAEGYSVSREKKESFPLTVTSAQKNPTAFYLCASKRGAGMRYGYTFGSGTRLTVV.

This clone was seen only once. The V and J genes are TRBV7-2 and TRBJ2-1; maybe TRBD1 (5 bases). The length of the CDR3 is 13 residues. CDR1 and CDR2 (germline): SGHTA, FQGNSA. V lost 1 base to trimming and J lost 9 bases, with 10 bases between them. Here the CDR3 DNA reads TGTGCCAGCAGCTTAGTTGGTCAGGGTGAGCAGTTCTTC. Residues: CASSLVGQGEQFF.

The genes are TRBV6-1 and TRBJ2-1, with D perhaps matching TRBD2 (5 bases). The germline V gene has CDR1 MNHNS and CDR2 SASEGT. The CDR3 sequence is 16 residues long. V shed 4 bases and J shed 0 bases, with 13 bases lying between them. The CDR3 loop reads CASSGRLASSYNEQFF. In DNA form, the CDR3 reads TGTGCCAGCAGTGGGCGGCTAGCAAGCTCCTACAATGAGCAGTTCTTC.

The CDR3 region has the DNA TGTGCCAGCAGCTACCTACAGGGAGATACGCAGTATTTT. It specifies CASSYLQGDTQYF. V usage is TRBV7-8 and J usage is TRBJ2-3; D perhaps matches TRBD1 (6 bases). Germline V gene sequence: CDR1 SGHVS, CDR2 FQNEAQ. V lost 4 bases and J lost 5, with 10 bases in between. This CDR3 spans 13 amino acids.

V is TRBV7-8 and J is TRBJ2-1; 13 nucleotides line up with TRBD2. V trimming: 8 bases; J trimming: 1 base; junction bases outside the gene matches: 11. The CDR3 runs 18 residues. CDR1 is SGHVS, CDR2 FQNEAQ, per germline. The DNA of the CDR3 is TGTGCCAGCGTCCCGACCACTAGCGGGGGGGGGTCCTACAATGAGCAGTTCTTC. Amino acids: CASVPTTSGGGSYNEQFF.

The chain has TRBV2 and TRBJ2-1; 8 positions match TRBD2. Per germline, CDR1 SNHLY and CDR2 FYNNEI. Trimming at V came to 2 bases and at J to 5 bases, leaving 5 bases not matched to a gene. CDR3 length: 15 amino acids. DNA of the CDR3: TGTGCCAGCAGTGAAAATGGACTAGCCCACAATGAGCAGTTCTTC. As protein: CASSENGLAHNEQFF. Full variable domain (rest looked up from reference TRBV2 and TRBJ2-1): EPEVTQTPSHQVTQMGQEVILRCVPISNHLYFYWYRQILGQKVEFLVSFYNNEISEKSEIFDDQFSVERPDGSNFTLKIRSTKLEDSAMYFCASSENGLAHNEQFFGPGTRLTVL.

The chain recombines TRBV11-1 with TRBJ2-3; 12 positions agree with TRBD2. Trimming cost V 5 bases and J 7 bases; bases outside gene matches: 10. Germline CDR1 and CDR2: SGHAT and FQDESV (reference sequence). The CDR3 is 16 residues long. In DNA form, the CDR3 reads TGTGCCAGCAGCCCAGACCCTAGCGGGGGGGTGCATACGCAGTATTTT. This encodes CASSPDPSGGVHTQYF. Variable domain in full (rest from reference TRBV11-1 and TRBJ2-3): EAEVAQSPRYKITEKSQAVAFWCDPISGHATLYWYRQILGQGPELLVQFQDESVVDDSQLPKDRFSAERLKGVDSTLKIQPAELGDSAMYLCASSPDPSGGVHTQYFGPGTRLTVL.

This chain uses TRBV5-1 with TRBJ2-5; D may be TRBD1 (6 bases). The V gene lost 3 bases and the J gene lost 5 bases, with 17 bases spanning the gap. The CDR3 length is 15 residues. Per germline, CDR1 SGHRS and CDR2 YFSETQ. CDR3: CASSSQGLAAETQYF. Written as DNA, the CDR3 is TGCGCCAGCAGCTCACAGGGCCTTGCGGCGGAGACCCAGTACTTC.

V is TRBV28 and J is TRBJ1-1, with 10 bases aligning to TRBD1. V shed 6 bases and J 3 bases; nucleotides not matched to a gene: 7. The CDR3 runs 15 residues. CDR1 and CDR2 (germline): MDHEN, SYDVKM. DNA of the CDR3: TGTGCCAGCAGACACGGGACAGGGGATTACACTGAAGCTTTCTTT. Translation gives CASRHGTGDYTEAFF.

The V gene is TRBV19, the J gene TRBJ1-5; TRBD1 matches at 7 bases. The CDR3 is 15 residues long. Trimming cost V 4 bases and J 3 bases; bases outside gene matches: 6. Germline CDR1 and CDR2: LNHDA and SQIVND (reference sequence). CDR3 DNA: TGTGCCAGTAGTACCTCGACAGGGCTCAATCAGCCCCAGCATTTT. Its protein is CASSTSTGLNQPQHF. Supplemented by reference TRBV19 and TRBJ1-5, the full variable domain reads DGGITQSPKYLFRKEGQNVTLSCEQNLNHDAMYWYRQDPGQGLRLIYYSQIVNDFQKGDIAEGYSVSREKKESFPLTVTSAQKNPTAFYLCASSTSTGLNQPQHFGDGTRLSIL.

CDR3 residues: CASSWAGQADTQYF. CDR3 coding DNA: TGTGCCAGCAGTTGGGCGGGGCAGGCAGATACGCAGTATTTT. The rearrangement uses TRBV27 and TRBJ2-3; a possible D gene is TRBD2 (6 bases). Looked up from germline, CDR1 is MNHEY and CDR2 is SMNVEV (reference sequence). The CDR3 length is 14 residues. Trimming stripped 4 bases from V and 4 bases from J, with 12 bases between.

The J gene is TRBJ2-3, the V gene TRBV7-2, with 7 positions matching TRBD2. Germline assignment: CDR1 SGHTA and CDR2 FQGNSA. V shed 2 bases and J 4 bases; nucleotides not matched to a gene: 3. The CDR3 spans 14 residues. CDR3 DNA: TGTGCCAGCAGCTTAACGCGGGAGCCAGATACGCAGTATTTT. Protein sequence: CASSLTREPDTQYF.

The J gene is TRBJ2-1, the V gene TRBV27; a possible D gene is TRBD2 (6 bases). Per the germline V gene, CDR1 is MNHEY and CDR2 is SMNVEV (reference sequence). The CDR3 consists of 12 residues. V lost 0 bases, J lost 9 bases, and 6 bases lay in between. The DNA for the CDR3 is TGTGCCAGCAGTTTATCGGGGGGTGAGCAGTTCTTC. Its translation: CASSLSGGEQFF.

The rearrangement links TRBV19 to TRBJ2-1, with 10 bases lining up with TRBD2. Germline CDR1 reads LNHDA; CDR2 reads SQIVND (reference sequence). This CDR3 has 15 residues. V was clipped by 5 bases and J by 7 bases; unmatched bases: 8. The CDR3, as DNA: TGTGCCAGTAGTCCGATAGCGGGAGGAACAAATGAGCAGTTCTTC. Encoded protein: CASSPIAGGTNEQFF.

This clone was detected once. The chain employs TRBV18 and TRBJ2-1, with 12 nucleotides matching TRBD2. V shed 4 bases and J 4 bases; nucleotides not matched to a gene: 5. The length of the CDR3 is 16 residues. Germline loops: CDR1 KGHSH, CDR2 LQKENI. In DNA form, the CDR3 reads TGTGCCAGCTCACAACCAGGACTAGCGGGATACAATGAGCAGTTCTTC. It is translated as CASSQPGLAGYNEQFF.

The chain has TRBV28 and TRBJ2-7; the D gene is possibly TRBD1 (6 bases). V was clipped by 7 bases and J by 3 bases, with 22 bases between them. The CDR3 is 16 amino acids. Germline CDR1 and CDR2: MDHEN and SYDVKM. CDR3 loop: CASIPSGATPHYEQYF. The CDR3 DNA reads TGTGCCAGCATTCCCTCAGGGGCGACTCCGCACTACGAGCAGTACTTC.

This clone was seen only a few times. The J gene is TRBJ2-5, the V gene TRBV9; 11 nucleotides line up with TRBD2. Germline assignment: CDR1 SGDLS and CDR2 YYNGEE. The CDR3 spans 16 residues. V lost 0 bases and J lost 5; bases outside the gene matches: 6. CDR3 bases: TGTGCCAGCAGCGTAGTTGGTAGCGGGGGGGCGGAGACCCAGTACTTC. This codes for CASSVVGSGGAETQYF.

The chain uses TRBV2 and TRBJ1-1, with 8 bases aligning to TRBD1. The CDR3 covers 14 residues. Germline lookup yields CDR1 SNHLY and CDR2 FYNNEI. Germline trimming cut 4 bases from V and 1 base from J; bases unmatched to any gene: 2. CDR3 sequence: CASSATGENTEAFF. The CDR3 region has the DNA TGTGCCAGCAGTGCGACAGGGGAGAACACTGAAGCTTTCTTT. Based on the CDR3 plus reference TRBV2 and TRBJ1-1, the full variable domain is EPEVTQTPSHQVTQMGQEVILRCVPISNHLYFYWYRQILGQKVEFLVSFYNNEISEKSEIFDDQFSVERPDGSNFTLKIRSTKLEDSAMYFCASSATGENTEAFFGQGTRLTVV.

J is TRBJ2-7 and V is TRBV28; D might be TRBD2 (6 bases). There are 13 residues in the CDR3. CDR1 is MDHEN and CDR2 is SYDVKM in the germline V gene. Trimming shortened V by 7 bases and J by 2 bases, and 12 bases separated the two germline ends. CDR3 sequence reads: CASTGDSTYEQYF. For the CDR3, the DNA is TGTGCCAGCACCGGGGACTCGACCTACGAGCAGTACTTC.

As regards this clone: This specimen includes other DNA sequences encoding the same CDR3. The chain joins TRBV15 to TRBJ2-5, with D possibly being TRBD2 (6 bases). This CDR3 has 14 amino acids. Trimming stripped 9 bases from V and 0 bases from J, with 14 bases between. CDR1 and CDR2 (germline): LNHNV, YYDKDF (reference sequence). The chain's CDR3 is CATAPGVYQETQYF. The CDR3 DNA reads TGTGCCACTGCCCCGGGGGTTTACCAAGAGACCCAGTACTTC.

Comments on this clone: The germline gene is not matched at one end of the junction; a read error may be the cause. This rearrangement joins TRBV5-4 to TRBJ2-1; 9 bases fit TRBD2. Germline CDR1 SGHNT, CDR2 YYREEE (reference sequence). The CDR3 length is 17 residues. The CDR3 reads CASSWGNSGSDYDEQFF. The CDR3 DNA sequence: TGTGCCAGCAGCTGGGGCAATAGCGGGAGCGACTACGATGAGCAGTTCTTC. The whole variable domain, remainder taken from reference TRBV5-4 and TRBJ2-1, is ETGVTQSPTHLIKTRGQQVTLRCSSQSGHNTVSWYQQALGQGPQFIFQYYREEENGRGNFPPRFSGLQFPNYSSELNVNALELDDSALYLCASSWGNSGSDYDEQFFGPGTRLTVL.